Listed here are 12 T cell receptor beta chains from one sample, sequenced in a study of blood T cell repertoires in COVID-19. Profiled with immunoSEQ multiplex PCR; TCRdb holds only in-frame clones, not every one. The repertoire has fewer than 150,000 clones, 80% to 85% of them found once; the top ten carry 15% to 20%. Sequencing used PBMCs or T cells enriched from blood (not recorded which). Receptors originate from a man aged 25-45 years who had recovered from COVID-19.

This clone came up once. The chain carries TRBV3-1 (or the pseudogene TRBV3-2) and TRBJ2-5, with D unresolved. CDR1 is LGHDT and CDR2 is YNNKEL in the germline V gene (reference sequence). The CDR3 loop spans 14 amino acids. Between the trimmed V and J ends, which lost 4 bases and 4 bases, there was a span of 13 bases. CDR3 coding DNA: TGTGCCAGCAGCCCCCCCACATGGAGAGAGACCCAGTACTTC. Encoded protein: CASSPPTWRETQYF.

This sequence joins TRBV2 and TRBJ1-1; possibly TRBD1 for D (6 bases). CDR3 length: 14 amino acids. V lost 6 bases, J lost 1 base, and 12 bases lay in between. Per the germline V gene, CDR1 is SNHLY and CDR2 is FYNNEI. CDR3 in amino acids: CASSRTVPNTEAFF. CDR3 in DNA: TGTGCCAGCAGCCGGACAGTTCCGAACACTGAAGCTTTCTTT.

The CDR3 sequence is CASSDTGKNQPQHF. CDR3 nucleotides: TGTGCCAGCAGTGATACAGGGAAGAATCAGCCCCAGCATTTT. The chain combines TRBV6-1 with TRBJ1-5, with D tentatively TRBD1 (6 bases). Germline CDR1 reads MNHNS; CDR2 reads SASEGT. The CDR3 loop spans 14 amino acids. The ends were cut back, 3 bases at V and 4 bases at J, with 10 bases in the middle.

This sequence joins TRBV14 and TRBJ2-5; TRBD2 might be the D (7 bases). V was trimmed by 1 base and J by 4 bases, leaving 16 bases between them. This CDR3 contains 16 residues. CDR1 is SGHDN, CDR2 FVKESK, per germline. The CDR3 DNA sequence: TGTGCCAGCAGCCAAGTAGGGGAGGGGGTCGCAGAGACCCAGTACTTC. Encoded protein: CASSQVGEGVAETQYF.

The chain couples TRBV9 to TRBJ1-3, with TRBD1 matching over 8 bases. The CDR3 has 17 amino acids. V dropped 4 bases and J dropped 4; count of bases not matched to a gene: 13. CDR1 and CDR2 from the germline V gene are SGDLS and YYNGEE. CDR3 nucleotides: TGTGCCAGCAGCTCCCAGTTGACAGGGGCAGGAGGAAACACCATATATTTT. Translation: CASSSQLTGAGGNTIYF. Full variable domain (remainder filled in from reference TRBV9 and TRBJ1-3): DSGVTQTPKHLITATGQRVTLRCSPRSGDLSVYWYQQSLDQGLQFLIQYYNGEERAKGNILERFSAQQFPDLHSELNLSSLELGDSALYFCASSSQLTGAGGNTIYFGEGSWLTVV.

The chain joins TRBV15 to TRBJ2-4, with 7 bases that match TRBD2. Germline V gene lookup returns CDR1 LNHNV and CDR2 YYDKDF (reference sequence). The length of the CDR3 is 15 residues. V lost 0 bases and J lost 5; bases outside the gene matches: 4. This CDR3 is CATSRDPGGENIQYF. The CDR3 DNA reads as TGTGCCACCAGCAGAGATCCGGGAGGAGAAAACATTCAGTACTTC.

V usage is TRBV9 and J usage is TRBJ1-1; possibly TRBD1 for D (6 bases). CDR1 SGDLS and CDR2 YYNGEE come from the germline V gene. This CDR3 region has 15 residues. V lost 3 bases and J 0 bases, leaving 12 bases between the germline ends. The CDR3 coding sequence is TGTGCCAGCAGCGCGGGGACAAACATGAACACTGAAGCTTTCTTT. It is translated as CASSAGTNMNTEAFF.

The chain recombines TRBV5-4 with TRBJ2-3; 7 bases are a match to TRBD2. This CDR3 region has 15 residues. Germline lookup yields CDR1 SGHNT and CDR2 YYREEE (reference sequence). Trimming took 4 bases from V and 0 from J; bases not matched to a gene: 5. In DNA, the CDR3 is TGTGCCAGCAGCGGGAGCGGGGACAGCACAGATACGCAGTATTTT. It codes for CASSGSGDSTDTQYF.

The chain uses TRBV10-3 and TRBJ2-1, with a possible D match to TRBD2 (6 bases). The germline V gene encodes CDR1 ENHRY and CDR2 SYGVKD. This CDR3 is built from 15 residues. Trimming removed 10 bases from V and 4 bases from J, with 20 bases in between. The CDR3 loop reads CASTSGRGKYNEQFF. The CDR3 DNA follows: TGTGCCAGCACATCGGGCCGCGGGAAATACAATGAGCAGTTCTTC.

In DNA form, the CDR3 reads TGTGCCAGCAGTGAAGGGAACAGGGGTCTAAACATTCAGTACTTC. Translation: CASSEGNRGLNIQYF. The chain is built from TRBV2 and TRBJ2-4, with 7 bases identical to TRBD1. The CDR3 loop spans 15 amino acids. The V segment lost 1 base and the J segment 6 bases; nucleotides outside the gene matches: 6. Germline assignment: CDR1 SNHLY and CDR2 FYNNEI.

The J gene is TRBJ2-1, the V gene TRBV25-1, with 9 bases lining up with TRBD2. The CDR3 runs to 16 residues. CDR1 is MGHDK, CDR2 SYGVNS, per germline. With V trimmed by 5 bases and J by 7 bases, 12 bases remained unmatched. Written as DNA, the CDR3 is TGTGCCAGCAGTCTACAGGGGTCTAGCGGGATAAATGAGCAGTTCTTC. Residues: CASSLQGSSGINEQFF.

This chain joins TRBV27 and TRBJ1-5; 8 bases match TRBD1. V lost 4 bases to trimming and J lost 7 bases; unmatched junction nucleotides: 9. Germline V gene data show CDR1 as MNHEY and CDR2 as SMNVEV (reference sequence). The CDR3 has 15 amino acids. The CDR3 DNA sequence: TGTGCCAGCAGTTCCCGACAGGGGTTGGAACAGCCCCAGCATTTT. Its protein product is CASSSRQGLEQPQHF.